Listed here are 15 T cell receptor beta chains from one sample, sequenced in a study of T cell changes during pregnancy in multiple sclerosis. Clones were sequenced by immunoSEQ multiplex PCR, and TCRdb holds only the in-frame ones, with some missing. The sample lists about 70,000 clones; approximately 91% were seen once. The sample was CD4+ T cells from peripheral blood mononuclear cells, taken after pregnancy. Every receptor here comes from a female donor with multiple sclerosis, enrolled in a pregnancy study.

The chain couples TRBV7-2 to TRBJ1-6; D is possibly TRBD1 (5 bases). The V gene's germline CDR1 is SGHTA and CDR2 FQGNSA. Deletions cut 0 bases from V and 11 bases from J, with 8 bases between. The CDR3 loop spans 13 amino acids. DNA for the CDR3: TGTGCCAGCAGCTTAGCCAGGGTAGCACCCCTCCACTTT. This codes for CASSLARVAPLHF.

As DNA, the CDR3 is TGTGCCAGCAGCTTAGGAGCGACAGGAGAAGAGACCCAGTACTTC. Protein product: CASSLGATGEETQYF. This chain uses TRBV7-2 with TRBJ2-5; D might be TRBD1 (6 bases). Per the germline V gene, CDR1 is SGHTA and CDR2 is FQGNSA. CDR3 length: 15 amino acids. With 1 base removed from V and 3 bases from J, the gap between germline ends came to 12 bases.

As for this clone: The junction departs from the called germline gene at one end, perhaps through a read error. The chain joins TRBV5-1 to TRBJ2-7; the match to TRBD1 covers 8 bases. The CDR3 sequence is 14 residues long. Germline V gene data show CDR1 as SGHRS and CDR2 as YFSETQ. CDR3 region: CASSSGDRTAEQNF. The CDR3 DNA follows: TGCGCCAGCAGCTCGGGGGACAGGACGGCCGAGCAGAACTTC. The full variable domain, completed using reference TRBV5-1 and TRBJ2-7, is KAGVTQTPRYLIKTRGQQVTLSCSPISGHRSVSWYQQTPGQGLQFLFEYFSETQRNKGNFPGRFSGRQFSNSRSEMNVSTLELGDSALYLCASSSGDRTAEQNFGPGTRLTVT.

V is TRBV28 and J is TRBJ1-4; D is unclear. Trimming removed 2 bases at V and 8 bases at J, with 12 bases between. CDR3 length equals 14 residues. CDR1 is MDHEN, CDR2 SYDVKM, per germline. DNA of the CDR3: TGTGCCAGCAGTTTAATTGGCAGGCCGGAAAAACTGTTTTTT. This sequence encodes CASSLIGRPEKLFF.

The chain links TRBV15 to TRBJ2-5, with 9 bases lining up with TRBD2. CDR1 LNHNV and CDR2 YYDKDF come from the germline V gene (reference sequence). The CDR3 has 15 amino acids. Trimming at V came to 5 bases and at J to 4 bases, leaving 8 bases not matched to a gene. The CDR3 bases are TGTGCCACCAGCCGGAGAGCGGGGGGTGGAGAGACCCAGTACTTC. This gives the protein CATSRRAGGGETQYF.

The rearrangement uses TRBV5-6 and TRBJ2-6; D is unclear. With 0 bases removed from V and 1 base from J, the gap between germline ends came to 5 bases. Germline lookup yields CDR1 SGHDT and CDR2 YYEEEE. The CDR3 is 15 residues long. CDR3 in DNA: TGTGCCAGCAGCTTGGCCGGGTCTGGGGCCAACGTCCTGACTTTC. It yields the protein CASSLAGSGANVLTF. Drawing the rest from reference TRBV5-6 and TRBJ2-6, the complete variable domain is DAGVTQSPTHLIKTRGQQVTLRCSPKSGHDTVSWYQQALGQGPQFIFQYYEEEERQRGNFPDRFSGHQFPNYSSELNVNALLLGDSALYLCASSLAGSGANVLTFGAGSRLTVL.

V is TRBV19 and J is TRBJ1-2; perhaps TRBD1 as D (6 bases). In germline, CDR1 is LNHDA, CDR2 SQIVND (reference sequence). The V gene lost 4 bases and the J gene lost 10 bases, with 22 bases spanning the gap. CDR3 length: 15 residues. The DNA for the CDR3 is TGTGCCAGTAGTAGGTCAAAGATAAACAGGGAAGCCTACACCTTC. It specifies CASSRSKINREAYTF.

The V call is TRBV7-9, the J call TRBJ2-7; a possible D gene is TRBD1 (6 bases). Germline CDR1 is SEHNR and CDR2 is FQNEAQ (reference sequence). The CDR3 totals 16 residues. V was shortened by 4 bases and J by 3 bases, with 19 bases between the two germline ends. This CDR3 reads CASSSQGDKGIYEQYF. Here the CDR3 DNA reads TGTGCCAGCAGCTCCCAAGGGGACAAGGGGATCTACGAGCAGTACTTC.

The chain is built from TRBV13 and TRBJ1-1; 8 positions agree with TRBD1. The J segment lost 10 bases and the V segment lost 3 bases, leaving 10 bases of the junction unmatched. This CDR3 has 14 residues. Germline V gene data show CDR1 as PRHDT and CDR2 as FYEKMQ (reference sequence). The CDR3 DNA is TGTGCCAGCAGCTTCCTCGGACAGGGAAATTCAGCTTTCTTT. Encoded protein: CASSFLGQGNSAFF.

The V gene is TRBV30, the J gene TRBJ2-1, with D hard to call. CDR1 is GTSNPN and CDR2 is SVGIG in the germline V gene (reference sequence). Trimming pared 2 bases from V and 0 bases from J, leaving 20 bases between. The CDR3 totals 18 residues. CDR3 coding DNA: TGTGCCTGGAGTAACCCTAGACTGCGAAAGAGCTCCTACAATGAGCAGTTCTTC. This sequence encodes CAWSNPRLRKSSYNEQFF.

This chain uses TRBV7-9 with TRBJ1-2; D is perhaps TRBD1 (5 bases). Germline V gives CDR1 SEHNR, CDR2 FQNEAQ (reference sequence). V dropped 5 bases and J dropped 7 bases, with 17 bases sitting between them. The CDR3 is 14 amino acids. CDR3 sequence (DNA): TGTGCCAGCAGCCAACCCCCCGCAGGGTCTGGCTACACCTTC. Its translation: CASSQPPAGSGYTF.

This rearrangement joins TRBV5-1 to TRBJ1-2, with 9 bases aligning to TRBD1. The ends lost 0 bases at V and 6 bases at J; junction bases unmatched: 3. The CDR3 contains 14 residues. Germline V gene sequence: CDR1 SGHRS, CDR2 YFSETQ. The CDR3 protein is CASSLATGGDGYTF. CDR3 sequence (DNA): TGCGCCAGCAGCTTGGCCACAGGGGGCGATGGCTACACCTTC.

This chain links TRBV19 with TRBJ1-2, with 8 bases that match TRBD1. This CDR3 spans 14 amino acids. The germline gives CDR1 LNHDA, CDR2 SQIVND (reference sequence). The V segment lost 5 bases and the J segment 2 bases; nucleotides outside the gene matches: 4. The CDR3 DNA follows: TGTGCCAGTAGTGTTCGACAGGGGAACTATGGCTACACCTTC. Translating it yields CASSVRQGNYGYTF. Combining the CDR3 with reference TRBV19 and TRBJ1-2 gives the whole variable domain DGGITQSPKYLFRKEGQNVTLSCEQNLNHDAMYWYRQDPGQGLRLIYYSQIVNDFQKGDIAEGYSVSREKKESFPLTVTSAQKNPTAFYLCASSVRQGNYGYTFGSGTRLTVV.

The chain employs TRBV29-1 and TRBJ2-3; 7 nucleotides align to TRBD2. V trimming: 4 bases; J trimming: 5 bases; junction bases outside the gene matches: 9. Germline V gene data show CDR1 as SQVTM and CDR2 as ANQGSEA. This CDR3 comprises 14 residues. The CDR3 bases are TGCAGCGTTGGGGGAGGGAACTCCCTAGATACGCAGTATTTT. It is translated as CSVGGGNSLDTQYF.

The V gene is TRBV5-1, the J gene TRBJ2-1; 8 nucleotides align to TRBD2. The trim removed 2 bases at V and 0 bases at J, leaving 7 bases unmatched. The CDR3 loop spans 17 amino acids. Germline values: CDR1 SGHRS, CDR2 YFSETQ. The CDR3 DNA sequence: TGCGCCAGCAGCTTATCCGTAGCGGGGAGCTCCTACAATGAGCAGTTCTTC. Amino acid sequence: CASSLSVAGSSYNEQFF.